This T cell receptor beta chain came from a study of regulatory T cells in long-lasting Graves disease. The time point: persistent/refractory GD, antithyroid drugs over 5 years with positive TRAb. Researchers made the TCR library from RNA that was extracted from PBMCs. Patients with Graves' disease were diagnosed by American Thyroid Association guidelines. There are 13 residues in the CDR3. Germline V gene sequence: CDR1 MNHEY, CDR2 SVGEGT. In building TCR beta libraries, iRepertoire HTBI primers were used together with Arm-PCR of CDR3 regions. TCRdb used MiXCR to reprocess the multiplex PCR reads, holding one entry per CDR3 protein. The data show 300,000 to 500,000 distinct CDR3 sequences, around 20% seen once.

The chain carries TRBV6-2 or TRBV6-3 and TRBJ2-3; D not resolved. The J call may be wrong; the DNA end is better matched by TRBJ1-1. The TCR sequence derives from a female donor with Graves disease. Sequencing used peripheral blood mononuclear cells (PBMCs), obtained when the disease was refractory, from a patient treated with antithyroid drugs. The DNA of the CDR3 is TGTGCCAGCAGGTCACGGGCCCCCCTTGAAGCTTTCTTT. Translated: CASRSRAPLEAFF.